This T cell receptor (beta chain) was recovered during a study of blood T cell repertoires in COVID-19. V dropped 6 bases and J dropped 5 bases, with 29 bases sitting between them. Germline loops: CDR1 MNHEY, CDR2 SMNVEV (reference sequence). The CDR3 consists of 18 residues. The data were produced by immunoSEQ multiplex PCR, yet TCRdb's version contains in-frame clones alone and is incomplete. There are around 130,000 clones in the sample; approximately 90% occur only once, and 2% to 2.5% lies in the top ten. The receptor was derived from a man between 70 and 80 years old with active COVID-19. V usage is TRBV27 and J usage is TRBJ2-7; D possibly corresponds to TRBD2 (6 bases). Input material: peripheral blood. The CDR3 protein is CASSPGRYYGRWKDEQYF. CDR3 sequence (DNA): TGTGCCAGCAGCCCCGGAAGGTATTACGGGAGATGGAAGGACGAGCAGTACTTC.